This entry concerns a single T cell receptor (beta chain). Its target is unknown. These data originate in a study of T cell repertoires in cytomegalovirus infection. Looking at the study overall: Matching HLA type and CMV infection were both indicated by public TCR beta signatures.

Each CDR3 protein gets one entry after TCRdb re-called the reads with MiXCR. The sample has some 70,000 distinct CDR3 sequences; approximately 22% are singletons. Study outcomes and limitations: Predominance within the ex vivo response was attributable to HLA-C-restricted CMV-specific TCR beta clonotypes. Cumulative public TCR beta family frequency identified CMV carriers with the relevant HLA.

The sequenced sample was PBMCs, sequenced either directly or after in vitro stimulation (not recorded which). The receptor's source is a human donor in good health (CMV status not recorded). Some clones in this sample may be carry-over from other donors' samples.

The CDR3: CASSRGGGEQYV. The CDR3 region has the DNA TGTGCCAGCAGCCGAGGGGGGGGAGAGCAGTACGTC. This chain connects TRBV11-2 to TRBJ2-7; maybe TRBD2 (7 bases). This CDR3 has 12 amino acids. Trimming shortened V by 5 bases and J by 7 bases, and 12 bases separated the two germline ends. Germline V CDR1 and CDR2: SGHAT, FQNNGV.